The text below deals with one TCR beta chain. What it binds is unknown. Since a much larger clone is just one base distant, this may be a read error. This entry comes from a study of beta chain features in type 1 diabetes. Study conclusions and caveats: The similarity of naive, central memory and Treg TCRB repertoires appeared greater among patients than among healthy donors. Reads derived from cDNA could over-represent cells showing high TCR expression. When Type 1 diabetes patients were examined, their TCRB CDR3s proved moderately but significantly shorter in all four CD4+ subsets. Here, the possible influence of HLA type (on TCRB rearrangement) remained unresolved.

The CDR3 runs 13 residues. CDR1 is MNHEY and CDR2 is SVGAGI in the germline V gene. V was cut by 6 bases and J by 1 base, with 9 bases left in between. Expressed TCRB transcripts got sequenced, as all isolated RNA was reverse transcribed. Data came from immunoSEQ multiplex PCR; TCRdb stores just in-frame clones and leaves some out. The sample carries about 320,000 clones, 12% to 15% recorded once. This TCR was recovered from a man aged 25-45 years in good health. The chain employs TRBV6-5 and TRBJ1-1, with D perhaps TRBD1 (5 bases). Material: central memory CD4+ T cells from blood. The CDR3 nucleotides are TGTGCCAGCAGCCTCGGGGGGAACACTGAAGCTTTCTTT. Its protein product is CASSLGGNTEAFF.